Shown below are 24 T cell receptor beta chains from a single sample sequenced in a study of shared clonotypes between healthy human individuals. Sequencing was performed with immunoSEQ multiplex PCR; in TCRdb, only in-frame clones are kept and a portion is missing. The repertoire holds roughly 500,000 clones, with less than 96% as singletons. The sample taken for sequencing was naive CD4+ T cells sorted from blood. Subset denoted: CD45RA+ positively selected. The receptor set was obtained from a woman in her 30s in good health.

V and J are TRBV30 and TRBJ2-5; D is ambiguous. The CDR3 is 15 residues long. CDR1 and CDR2 (germline): GTSNPN, SVGIG (reference sequence). The V gene lost 3 bases and the J gene lost 3 bases, with 17 bases spanning the gap. The chain's CDR3 is CAWSPGRRNKETQYF. The CDR3 DNA is TGTGCCTGGAGCCCAGGTCGCCGTAATAAAGAGACCCAGTACTTC. Supplemented by reference TRBV30 and TRBJ2-5, the full variable domain reads SQTIHQWPATLVQPVGSPLSLECTVEGTSNPNLYWYRQAAGRGLQLLFYSVGIGQISSEVPQNLSASRPQDRQFILSSKKLLLSDSGFYLCAWSPGRRNKETQYFGPGTRLLVL.

The chain employs TRBV9 and TRBJ2-3; weak D call: TRBD2 (6 bases). CDR3 size: 15 residues. V was clipped by 0 bases and J by 1 base, with 9 bases between them. Germline-derived CDR1 and CDR2 are SGDLS and YYNGEE. CDR3: CASSVGVAGTDTQYF. DNA for the CDR3: TGTGCCAGCAGCGTAGGTGTAGCGGGCACAGATACGCAGTATTTT.

The CDR3 loop reads CASSDGNQPQHF. The CDR3 nucleotides read TGTGCCAGCAGTGACGGCAATCAGCCCCAGCATTTT. The V call is TRBV25-1, the J call TRBJ1-5; D call uncertain. This CDR3 comprises 12 residues. CDR1 is MGHDK, CDR2 SYGVNS, per germline. The germline V and J ends were trimmed by 3 bases and 2 bases, with 2 bases remaining between them.

The chain combines TRBV6-5 with TRBJ1-3, with D maybe TRBD1 (6 bases). Trimming removed 6 bases from V and 4 bases from J, with 13 bases in between. This CDR3 comprises 14 residues. The V gene's germline CDR1 is MNHEY and CDR2 SVGAGI. CDR3 bases: TGTGCCAGCAGACATTTGGGACACGGAAACACCATATATTTT. Translated, it gives CASRHLGHGNTIYF.

This clone was recorded only once. The rearrangement links TRBV5-6 to TRBJ1-2; D call uncertain. The CDR3 spans 14 residues. V lost 2 bases to trimming and J lost 4 bases, with 12 bases between them. The germline V gene encodes CDR1 SGHDT and CDR2 YYEEEE. CDR3: CASSLFTSGYGYTF. The CDR3 DNA is TGTGCCAGCAGCTTATTTACCAGTGGCTATGGCTACACCTTC.

The genes are TRBV7-9 and TRBJ2-2, with 12 bases identical to TRBD2. Trimming removed 4 bases from V and 5 bases from J; junction bases left unmatched: 8. Per the germline V gene, CDR1 is SEHNR and CDR2 is FQNEAQ (reference sequence). This CDR3 comprises 17 residues. The CDR3 region is CASSSDLAGGTTGELFF. As DNA, the CDR3 is TGTGCCAGCAGCTCGGACCTAGCGGGAGGGACAACCGGGGAGCTGTTTTTT.

The chain joins TRBV6-4 to TRBJ1-1, with 7 bases identical to TRBD1. In germline, CDR1 is MRHNA, CDR2 SNTAGT. The CDR3 spans 12 residues. The CDR3 bases are TGTGTTCTCGATACAGGGGACACTGAAGCTTTCTTT. Residues: CVLDTGDTEAFF.

The V and J genes are TRBV7-9 and TRBJ2-2, with 11 bases that match TRBD2. The CDR3 contains 16 residues. Germline CDR1 and CDR2: SEHNR and FQNEAQ (reference sequence). V was clipped by 6 bases and J by 1 base; unmatched bases: 4. CDR3 region: CASRTGLAENTGELFF. The CDR3 DNA reads as TGTGCCAGCAGAACGGGACTAGCGGAGAACACCGGGGAGCTGTTTTTT.

This chain joins TRBV5-1 and TRBJ2-7; a possible D gene is TRBD2 (6 bases). Germline V gives CDR1 SGHRS, CDR2 YFSETQ. V was shortened by 5 bases and J by 4 bases, with 7 bases between the two germline ends. This CDR3 region has 11 residues. The CDR3: CASREGYEQYF. The CDR3 nucleotides are TGCGCCAGCAGGGAGGGGTACGAGCAGTACTTC.

The chain couples TRBV30 to TRBJ1-3; 9 nucleotides line up with TRBD1. The V segment lost 2 bases and the J segment 8 bases; nucleotides outside the gene matches: 7. There are 14 residues in the CDR3. Germline V gives CDR1 GTSNPN, CDR2 SVGIG (reference sequence). CDR3 protein: CAWSTGGWRDTIYF. The CDR3 region has the DNA TGTGCCTGGAGTACAGGGGGCTGGAGGGACACCATATATTTT. Looking up the rest from reference TRBV30 and TRBJ1-3 gives the full variable domain: SQTIHQWPATLVQPVGSPLSLECTVEGTSNPNLYWYRQAAGRGLQLLFYSVGIGQISSEVPQNLSASRPQDRQFILSSKKLLLSDSGFYLCAWSTGGWRDTIYFGEGSWLTVV.

The rearrangement uses TRBV5-1 and TRBJ2-5; weak D call: TRBD1 (6 bases). CDR1 SGHRS and CDR2 YFSETQ come from the germline V gene. The length of the CDR3 is 13 residues. V lost 7 bases and J lost 1, with 11 bases in between. Written as DNA, the CDR3 is TGCGCCAGCCGGACAGCAGTCCAAGAGACCCAGTACTTC. It is translated as CASRTAVQETQYF. Full variable domain (missing parts from reference TRBV5-1 and TRBJ2-5): KAGVTQTPRYLIKTRGQQVTLSCSPISGHRSVSWYQQTPGQGLQFLFEYFSETQRNKGNFPGRFSGRQFSNSRSEMNVSTLELGDSALYLCASRTAVQETQYFGPGTRLLVL.

The chain has TRBV5-1 and TRBJ2-1, with a possible D match to TRBD1 (6 bases). The germline CDR1 and CDR2 sequences are SGHRS and YFSETQ. The V and J ends lost 0 bases and 9 bases respectively, with 19 bases between them. The CDR3 runs to 16 residues. The CDR3 DNA follows: TGCGCCAGCAGCTTGGCCACAGGGCCGGCCGCTGGTGAGCAGTTCTTC. Protein: CASSLATGPAAGEQFF. Full variable domain (missing parts from reference TRBV5-1 and TRBJ2-1): KAGVTQTPRYLIKTRGQQVTLSCSPISGHRSVSWYQQTPGQGLQFLFEYFSETQRNKGNFPGRFSGRQFSNSRSEMNVSTLELGDSALYLCASSLATGPAAGEQFFGPGTRLTVL.

The V and J genes are TRBV28 and TRBJ2-1; TRBD1 might be the D (5 bases). Trimming shortened V by 7 bases and J by 6 bases, and 19 bases separated the two germline ends. The CDR3 consists of 15 residues. Looked up from germline, CDR1 is MDHEN and CDR2 is SYDVKM. CDR3 bases: TGTGCCAGCATGTCCTTGGGGCCCGGGTTCAATGAGCAGTTCTTC. It yields the protein CASMSLGPGFNEQFF.

CDR3 residues: CASSDQSPARKTYGYTF. The CDR3 coding sequence is TGTGCCAGCAGCGATCAGTCTCCAGCTCGAAAGACCTATGGCTACACCTTC. The rearrangement links TRBV7-2 to TRBJ1-2; D is undetermined. CDR1 is SGHTA, CDR2 FQGNSA, per germline. V was trimmed by 5 bases and J by 4 bases, leaving 23 bases between them. The CDR3 totals 17 residues. The whole variable domain, remainder taken from reference TRBV7-2 and TRBJ1-2, is GAGVSQSPSNKVTEKGKDVELRCDPISGHTALYWYRQSLGQGLEFLIYFQGNSAPDKSGLPSDRFSAERTGGSVSTLTIQRTQQEDSAVYLCASSDQSPARKTYGYTFGSGTRLTVV.

This chain links TRBV28 with TRBJ1-5, with D possibly matching TRBD1 (5 bases). Germline assignment: CDR1 MDHEN and CDR2 SYDVKM. The CDR3 runs to 13 residues. Trimming took 8 bases from V and 3 from J, leaving 11 bases between them. The CDR3 coding sequence is TGTGCCAGCGACAGTAGAAACAATCAGCCCCAGCATTTT. Translating it yields CASDSRNNQPQHF.

The rearrangement uses TRBV9 and TRBJ2-1, with 7 bases lining up with TRBD2. The V gene's germline CDR1 is SGDLS and CDR2 YYNGEE. The CDR3 is 20 amino acids. The trim removed 0 bases at V and 7 bases at J, leaving 22 bases unmatched. DNA for the CDR3: TGTGCCAGCAGCGTAGTCGCGGGAGCTAGGGGCGCCTGGTCGGTAAATGAGCAGTTCTTC. Amino acids: CASSVVAGARGAWSVNEQFF.

This chain uses TRBV6-6 with TRBJ2-3; 11 bases are shared with TRBD2. Per germline, CDR1 MNHNY and CDR2 SVGAGI (reference sequence). Trimming removed 6 bases from V and 1 base from J; junction bases left unmatched: 6. This CDR3 is built from 16 residues. The CDR3 sequence is CASRSGLAGGTDTQYF. CDR3 DNA sequence: TGTGCCAGCAGGTCCGGACTAGCGGGTGGCACAGATACGCAGTATTTT.

The rearrangement joins TRBV15 to TRBJ2-4, with 11 bases aligning to TRBD2. Germline assignment: CDR1 LNHNV and CDR2 YYDKDF (reference sequence). The J segment lost 3 bases and the V segment lost 0 bases, leaving 4 bases of the junction unmatched. The CDR3 loop spans 17 amino acids. CDR3 sequence: CATSRETSGTVKNIQYF. CDR3 DNA sequence: TGTGCCACCAGCAGAGAGACTAGCGGGACGGTCAAAAACATTCAGTACTTC.

The chain links TRBV18 to TRBJ2-1; weak D call: TRBD2 (5 bases). The V and J ends lost 3 bases and 5 bases respectively, with 14 bases between them. This CDR3 is built from 15 residues. Germline V lookup: CDR1 KGHSH, CDR2 LQKENI. CDR3 sequence (DNA): TGTGCCAGCTCACCCAAGGGAACTAGAAACAATGAGCAGTTCTTC. Residues: CASSPKGTRNNEQFF. The whole variable domain, remainder taken from reference TRBV18 and TRBJ2-1, is NAGVMQNPRHLVRRRGQEARLRCSPMKGHSHVYWYRQLPEEGLKFMVYLQKENIIDESGMPKERFSAEFPKEGPSILRIQQVVRGDSAAYFCASSPKGTRNNEQFFGPGTRLTVL.

The chain links TRBV28 to TRBJ2-5, with D perhaps matching TRBD1 (6 bases). V dropped 3 bases and J dropped 11 bases, with 16 bases sitting between them. CDR1 is MDHEN, CDR2 SYDVKM, per germline. The CDR3 contains 13 residues. In nucleotides, the CDR3 is TGTGCCAGCAGTTTTGCCAGGGGTGAAGAGCAGTACTTC. Its translation: CASSFARGEEQYF.

The chain carries TRBV29-1 and TRBJ2-3; 9 positions match TRBD2. With V trimmed by 5 bases and J by 7 bases, 7 bases remained unmatched. The V gene's germline CDR1 is SQVTM and CDR2 ANQGSEA. The CDR3 extends over 13 amino acids. In nucleotides, the CDR3 is TGCAGCGTTCAGCGGGAGGCGGGAAATACGCAGTATTTT. Translating it yields CSVQREAGNTQYF.

This clone was detected only once. The V gene is TRBV6-6, the J gene TRBJ1-1, with D perhaps TRBD1 (5 bases). CDR3 length: 15 amino acids. The germline V gene has CDR1 MNHNY and CDR2 SVGAGI (reference sequence). Trimming removed 4 bases from V and 1 base from J, with 13 bases in between. CDR3 DNA sequence: TGTGCCAGCAGTTCCCGGGCGGGACCGAACACTGAAGCTTTCTTT. Residues: CASSSRAGPNTEAFF.

V is TRBV5-1 and J is TRBJ2-7; D is perhaps TRBD1 (5 bases). The CDR3 is 14 amino acids. Germline V CDR1 and CDR2: SGHRS, YFSETQ. The V and J ends lost 1 base and 5 bases respectively, with 13 bases between them. The CDR3 is CASSLRGRVDEQYF. The CDR3 nucleotides are TGCGCCAGCAGCTTGAGGGGCAGGGTTGACGAGCAGTACTTC.

The V gene is TRBV7-2, the J gene TRBJ1-2; 7 bases match TRBD1. The CDR3 consists of 15 residues. V lost 2 bases and J lost 11; bases outside the gene matches: 14. The V gene's germline CDR1 is SGHTA and CDR2 FQGNSA. The CDR3 DNA sequence: TGTGCCAGCAGCTTACAAGGGGGCTCTGGAGCCGGTTACACCTTC. Residues: CASSLQGGSGAGYTF. The full variable domain, with the rest looked up from reference TRBV7-2 and TRBJ1-2, is GAGVSQSPSNKVTEKGKDVELRCDPISGHTALYWYRQSLGQGLEFLIYFQGNSAPDKSGLPSDRFSAERTGGSVSTLTIQRTQQEDSAVYLCASSLQGGSGAGYTFGSGTRLTVV.